Each of the 18 T cell receptor beta chains below was sequenced from the same sample in a study of T cells in Graves' hyperthyroidism and ophthalmopathy. Researchers amplified the TCR beta CDR3 regions from RNA transcripts. Primed by the HTBI set, a first-round RT-PCR was run on the TCR CDR3. TCRdb used MiXCR to reprocess the multiplex PCR reads, holding one entry per CDR3 protein. The table has hundreds of thousands of distinct CDR3 sequences, roughly 25% seen once. The specimen was blood. Source of these receptors: a man aged 45-65 years with Graves' hyperthyroidism.

This clonotype was detected ten times or more. J is TRBJ2-5 and V is TRBV3-1, with D possibly being TRBD1 (6 bases). The CDR3 totals 13 residues. Trimming took off 11 bases at V and 5 bases at J, with 18 bases between the two ends. Germline V gene sequence: CDR1 LGHDT, CDR2 YNNKEL (reference sequence). As DNA, the CDR3 is TGTGCCGCCCGGGACATAGTTTCGGAGACCCAGTACTTC. As protein: CAARDIVSETQYF.

This clonotype was seen ten or more times. The chain employs TRBV2 and TRBJ2-1; D unclear. The germline V and J ends were trimmed by 3 bases and 5 bases, with 5 bases remaining between them. CDR1 SNHLY and CDR2 FYNNEI come from the germline V gene. This CDR3 comprises 12 residues. CDR3 residues: CASSDTDNEQFF. CDR3 nucleotide sequence: TGTGCCAGCAGTGATACCGACAATGAGCAGTTCTTC.

The V call is TRBV6-2 or TRBV6-3, the J call TRBJ2-1, with unresolved D. V was clipped by 0 bases and J by 5 bases, with 11 bases between them. From germline, CDR1 is MNHEY and CDR2 SVGEGT. The CDR3 extends over 15 amino acids. CDR3 in DNA: TGTGCCAGCAGTTACTCGCAACAGATTAACAATGAGCAGTTCTTC. Translated: CASSYSQQINNEQFF.

The chain carries TRBV9 and TRBJ2-7, with 12 bases lining up with TRBD2. V shed 3 bases and J 7 bases; nucleotides not matched to a gene: 8. The germline V gene encodes CDR1 SGDLS and CDR2 YYNGEE. This CDR3 has 15 residues. The CDR3 loop is CASSASGTSGFEQYF. CDR3 DNA: TGTGCCAGCAGCGCCTCCGGGACTAGCGGGTTTGAGCAGTACTTC.

This clonotype was counted between two and nine times. CDR3 region: CASVGRNEQFF. Written as DNA, the CDR3 is TGTGCCAGCGTGGGGAGGAATGAGCAGTTCTTC. J is TRBJ2-1 and V is TRBV6-1; perhaps TRBD2 as D (6 bases). V was pared by 8 bases and J by 7 bases, with 9 bases between. The germline V gene has CDR1 MNHNS and CDR2 SASEGT. The CDR3 loop spans 11 amino acids.

This clonotype was picked up a small number of times. The gene calls are TRBV19 and TRBJ1-5, with a tentative D call TRBD1 (5 bases). This CDR3 is 15 amino acids long. Germline values: CDR1 LNHDA, CDR2 SQIVND (reference sequence). V gave up 3 bases and J gave up 3 bases, with 12 bases separating them. The CDR3 nucleotides read TGTGCCAGTAGTATTTCGGAAGGGGTCAATCAGCCCCAGCATTTT. It encodes CASSISEGVNQPQHF.

This clonotype was seen a few times. The chain carries TRBV29-1 and TRBJ2-5, with D maybe TRBD1 (5 bases). The germline gives CDR1 SQVTM, CDR2 ANQGSEA. The CDR3 covers 12 residues. The ends were cut back, 4 bases at V and 5 bases at J, with 11 bases in the middle. In nucleotides, the CDR3 is TGCAGCGTTGCAGGGAACTGGGAGACCCAGTACTTC. Protein product: CSVAGNWETQYF.

The chain joins TRBV11-2 to TRBJ2-5; D remains ambiguous. The V gene's germline CDR1 is SGHAT and CDR2 FQNNGV. The CDR3 sequence is 14 residues long. V lost 5 bases, J lost 1 base, and 11 bases lay in between. In nucleotides, the CDR3 is TGTGCCAGCAGCCCCGCGGCGCTCCAAGAGACCCAGTACTTC. It codes for CASSPAALQETQYF.

V gene TRBV7-8 combines with J gene TRBJ2-1, with D possibly TRBD2 on 6 matching bases. V lost 5 bases and J lost 14, with 13 bases in between. Germline V gene lookup returns CDR1 SGHVS and CDR2 FQNEAQ. This CDR3 contains 11 residues. The CDR3 sequence: CASSPGGAEFF. The DNA of the CDR3 is TGTGCCAGCAGCCCTGGCGGGGCCGAGTTCTTC.

The genes are TRBV28 and TRBJ1-2; D remains unclear. This CDR3 region has 11 residues. The ends were cut back, 5 bases at V and 6 bases at J, with 7 bases in the middle. Germline values: CDR1 MDHEN, CDR2 SYDVKM. The CDR3 loop reads CASSSHDGYTF. CDR3 DNA sequence: TGTGCCAGCAGTAGTCATGATGGCTACACCTTC.

The chain couples TRBV4-1 to TRBJ1-2, with D perhaps TRBD1 (5 bases). Germline lookup yields CDR1 MGHRA and CDR2 YSYEKL. The CDR3 runs to 16 residues. V lost 2 bases and J 3 bases, leaving 16 bases between the germline ends. CDR3 amino acids: CASSQRGGAEDYGYTF. The DNA for the CDR3 is TGCGCCAGCAGCCAAAGGGGTGGGGCCGAAGACTATGGCTACACCTTC.

About this clonotype: A clone one base away is much larger, so this may be a read error. The rearrangement uses TRBV7-6 and TRBJ2-1, with a possible D match to TRBD2 (5 bases). Germline V gene sequence: CDR1 SGHVS, CDR2 FNYEAQ. The CDR3 length is 15 residues. The V and J ends lost 5 bases and 10 bases respectively, with 21 bases between them. CDR3 DNA: TGTGCCAGCAGCGCGTTAACTAGGTCACCGTACGAGCAGTTCTTC. It is translated as CASSALTRSPYEQFF.

This clonotype was seen repeatedly, ten times or more. The gene calls are TRBV28 and TRBJ2-1; the match to TRBD2 covers 9 bases. V trimming: 7 bases; J trimming: 9 bases; junction bases outside the gene matches: 13. Germline lookup yields CDR1 MDHEN and CDR2 SYDVKM. The CDR3 runs to 15 residues. The CDR3 is CASIPLAGGPIEQFF. DNA for the CDR3: TGTGCCAGCATCCCCCTGGCGGGAGGGCCTATTGAGCAGTTCTTC.

The CDR3 reads CASSRTPRGETQYF. The CDR3 DNA sequence: TGTGCCAGCAGTCGGACACCAAGGGGGGAGACCCAGTACTTC. The V call is TRBV6-1, the J call TRBJ2-5; D perhaps matches TRBD1 (6 bases). This CDR3 has 14 residues. Trimming left V 5 bases short and J 5 bases short, with 15 bases between. The germline V gene encodes CDR1 MNHNS and CDR2 SASEGT.

This clonotype was found a few times. The chain joins TRBV5-1 to TRBJ2-2; D might be TRBD2 (6 bases). The CDR3 length is 17 residues. Germline CDR1 and CDR2: SGHRS and YFSETQ. The ends were cut back, 4 bases at V and 5 bases at J, with 21 bases in the middle. The CDR3 region has the DNA TGCGCCAGCAGCCCCAGACTAGTATCGTACGGGACCGGGGAGCTGTTTTTT. Translating gives CASSPRLVSYGTGELFF.

In its sample, this clonotype was seen a few times. The chain joins TRBV20-1 to TRBJ2-7; 10 bases map to TRBD1. V shed 0 bases and J 6 bases; nucleotides not matched to a gene: 5. The germline CDR1 and CDR2 sequences are DFQATT and SNEGSKA (reference sequence). CDR3 length: 14 amino acids. The CDR3 nucleotides read TGCAGTGCTAGAGATCCGGGACAGGGGTTCGAGCAGTACTTC. Amino acid sequence: CSARDPGQGFEQYF.

The sample holds many counts of this clonotype. V is TRBV28 and J is TRBJ2-7, with D possibly TRBD1 on 6 matching bases. CDR1 and CDR2 from the germline V gene are MDHEN and SYDVKM. This CDR3 is built from 14 residues. The germline V and J ends were trimmed by 2 bases and 3 bases, with 11 bases remaining between them. CDR3 nucleotides: TGTGCCAGCAGTTTAGGGGTCAGGGGCTACGAGCAGTACTTC. Its translation is CASSLGVRGYEQYF.

This clonotype has a count of ten or more. This rearrangement joins TRBV28 to TRBJ2-7; D uncertain. Trimming removed 6 bases from V and 4 bases from J, with 7 bases in between. Looked up from germline, CDR1 is MDHEN and CDR2 is SYDVKM. The CDR3 contains 11 residues. CDR3 coding DNA: TGTGCCAGCAGCCGACAATACGAGCAGTACTTC. Protein product: CASSRQYEQYF.